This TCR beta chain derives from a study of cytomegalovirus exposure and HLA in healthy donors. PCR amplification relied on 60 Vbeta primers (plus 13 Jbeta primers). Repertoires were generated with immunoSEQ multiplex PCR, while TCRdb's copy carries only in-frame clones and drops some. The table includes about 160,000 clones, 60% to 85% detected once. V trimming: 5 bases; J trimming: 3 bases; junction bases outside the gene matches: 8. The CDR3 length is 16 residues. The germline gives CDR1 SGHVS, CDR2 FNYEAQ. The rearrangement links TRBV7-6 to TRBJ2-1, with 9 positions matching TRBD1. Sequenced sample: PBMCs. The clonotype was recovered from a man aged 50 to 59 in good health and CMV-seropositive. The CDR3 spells CASSKRTGAYYNEQFF. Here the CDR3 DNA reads TGTGCCAGCAGCAAACGGACAGGGGCGTACTACAATGAGCAGTTCTTC.